This T cell receptor (beta chain) is drawn from a study of technical replicates of blood from a handful of donors. Assay: immunoSEQ multiplex PCR; the TCRdb copy retains only in-frame clones and omits some. The repertoire consists of approximately 92,000 clones, with 95% occurring once and the leading ten covering over 0.2%. V lost 8 bases to trimming and J lost 4 bases, with 12 bases between them. This CDR3 contains 13 residues. Per germline, CDR1 MDHEN and CDR2 SYDVKM. Sequencing was done on a sample of T cells isolated from PBMCs. The clonotype was recovered from a human donor in good health. This chain connects TRBV28 to TRBJ2-4, with D unresolved. CDR3 nucleotides: TGTGCCAGCCAGAGCGCGGATAAAAACATTCAGTACTTC. This gives the protein CASQSADKNIQYF.